The 27 T cell receptor beta chains in this list originate from one sample, sequenced in a study of cytomegalovirus exposure and HLA in healthy donors. Libraries were prepared by immunoSEQ multiplex PCR; TCRdb keeps only in-frame clonotypes and omits some of them. The repertoire holds some 170,000 clones, with around four fifths as singletons. Sequencing was done on a sample of PBMCs. These receptors were taken from a man under 40 in good health and CMV-seropositive.

The rearrangement links TRBV7-9 to TRBJ1-5; D is undetermined. The CDR3 spans 16 residues. Trimming took off 5 bases at V and 7 bases at J, with 21 bases between the two ends. CDR1 and CDR2 from the germline V gene are SEHNR and FQNEAQ (reference sequence). CDR3 loop: CASSPTSGSMEQPQHF. The CDR3 bases are TGTGCCAGCAGCCCAACGTCGGGGTCTATGGAACAGCCCCAGCATTTT.

V usage is TRBV4-3 and J usage is TRBJ2-7, with 14 bases fitting TRBD2. Germline V lookup: CDR1 LGHNA, CDR2 YSLEER. The ends lost 1 base at V and 7 bases at J; junction bases unmatched: 12. The CDR3 sequence is 18 residues long. The CDR3 spells CASSQGWTSGGPLTEQYF. The CDR3 DNA reads TGCGCCAGCAGCCAAGGTTGGACTAGCGGGGGGCCACTGACTGAGCAGTACTTC.

V gene TRBV5-1 combines with J gene TRBJ1-1; D gene unclear. The CDR3 spans 22 residues. Trimming stripped 0 bases from V and 1 base from J, with 31 bases between. CDR1 is SGHRS and CDR2 is YFSETQ in the germline V gene. The CDR3 DNA sequence: TGCGCCAGCAGCTTGGGAAACATAAGGCCGCGCGCGGCGAGGCCGGGGAACACTGAAGCTTTCTTT. Amino acids: CASSLGNIRPRAARPGNTEAFF.

This clone was seen just once. The chain uses TRBV7-2 and TRBJ1-5; TRBD1 might be the D (6 bases). The CDR3 spans 14 residues. Trimming cost V 5 bases and J 6 bases, with 14 bases left between them. Germline V gene data show CDR1 as SGHTA and CDR2 as FQGNSA. The CDR3 sequence: CASSLQGGGQPQHF. The CDR3 coding sequence is TGTGCCAGCAGCCTACAGGGTGGGGGTCAGCCCCAGCATTTT.

V is TRBV2 and J is TRBJ1-3; tentatively, D is TRBD1 (5 bases). Germline V gene data show CDR1 as SNHLY and CDR2 as FYNNEI. The CDR3 covers 15 residues. Trimming took off 6 bases at V and 0 bases at J, with 12 bases between the two ends. DNA of the CDR3: TGTGCCAGCAGGAGTCCAGGGTTCTCTGGAAACACCATATATTTT. This encodes CASRSPGFSGNTIYF.

J is TRBJ2-1 and V is TRBV6-4; D gene uncertain. The CDR3 contains 15 residues. Trimming pared 6 bases from V and 4 bases from J, leaving 16 bases between. Germline loops: CDR1 MRHNA, CDR2 SNTAGT. The CDR3 reads CASSESPDKYNEQFF. CDR3 bases: TGTGCCAGCAGCGAATCCCCTGACAAGTACAATGAGCAGTTCTTC.

The chain is built from TRBV20-1 and TRBJ1-1; D ambiguous. Trimming shortened V by 6 bases and J by 4 bases, and 9 bases separated the two germline ends. CDR1 DFQATT and CDR2 SNEGSKA come from the germline V gene (reference sequence). There are 11 residues in the CDR3. CDR3 loop: CSARLSTEAFF. For the CDR3, the DNA is TGCAGTGCCCGCCTAAGCACTGAAGCTTTCTTT.

This chain links TRBV15 with TRBJ2-7; 11 bases align to TRBD1. This CDR3 spans 16 amino acids. J gave up 4 bases and V 3 bases, and 8 bases lay outside the gene matches. In germline, CDR1 is LNHNV, CDR2 YYDKDF (reference sequence). This CDR3 reads CATSRDTGTGGYEQYF. The CDR3 DNA is TGTGCCACCAGCAGGGACACCGGGACAGGGGGGTACGAGCAGTACTTC.

This clone has more than one count but fewer than ten. The rearrangement uses TRBV30 and TRBJ1-6; 9 bases are shared with TRBD1. The CDR3 length is 14 residues. J gave up 10 bases and V 3 bases, and 7 bases lay outside the gene matches. Germline assignment: CDR1 GTSNPN and CDR2 SVGIG (reference sequence). CDR3 in amino acids: CAWSIGQGWSPLHF. In DNA, the CDR3 is TGTGCCTGGAGCATCGGACAGGGGTGGTCACCCCTCCACTTT. The complete variable domain, with remaining parts taken from reference TRBV30 and TRBJ1-6, reads SQTIHQWPATLVQPVGSPLSLECTVEGTSNPNLYWYRQAAGRGLQLLFYSVGIGQISSEVPQNLSASRPQDRQFILSSKKLLLSDSGFYLCAWSIGQGWSPLHFGNGTRLTVT.

The chain combines TRBV7-8 with TRBJ1-1, with 12 nucleotides matching TRBD1. Germline V lookup: CDR1 SGHVS, CDR2 FQNEAQ. This CDR3 contains 15 residues. The V segment lost 4 bases and the J segment 10 bases; nucleotides outside the gene matches: 10. CDR3 nucleotide sequence: TGTGCCAGCAGCTCGACCGGGACAGGGGGCGGGCGAGCTTTCTTT. It encodes CASSSTGTGGGRAFF.

V is TRBV7-9 and J is TRBJ1-1, with D possibly TRBD1 on 5 matching bases. The CDR3 is 15 residues long. Trimming removed 3 bases from V and 2 bases from J, with 13 bases in between. Germline loops: CDR1 SEHNR, CDR2 FQNEAQ (reference sequence). The CDR3 is CASSFPSGGNTEAFF. CDR3 coding DNA: TGTGCCAGCAGCTTCCCGTCGGGGGGTAACACTGAAGCTTTCTTT.

This clone was detected once. The chain links TRBV18 to TRBJ1-1, with TRBD1 matching over 11 bases. CDR1 is KGHSH, CDR2 LQKENI, per germline. With 6 bases clipped from V and 3 bases from J, the junction kept 6 bases outside the gene matches. The length of the CDR3 is 15 residues. In nucleotides, the CDR3 is TGTGCCAGCTCGAGGACAGGGGGCACGGACACTGAAGCTTTCTTT. Amino acid sequence: CASSRTGGTDTEAFF.

V and J are TRBV5-1 and TRBJ2-3, with D possibly matching TRBD2 (5 bases). The germline V gene encodes CDR1 SGHRS and CDR2 YFSETQ. V lost 7 bases, J lost 5 bases, and 20 bases lay in between. This CDR3 comprises 15 residues. The CDR3, as DNA: TGCGCCAGCTTGGAGACTCCCGAACGGGAAGATACGCAGTATTTT. This translates into CASLETPEREDTQYF.

J is TRBJ1-1 and V is TRBV19; tentatively, D is TRBD1 (6 bases). The V gene's germline CDR1 is LNHDA and CDR2 SQIVND (reference sequence). V was cut by 3 bases and J by 1 base, with 12 bases left in between. CDR3 length: 15 amino acids. CDR3 residues: CASSIDRLENTEAFF. In nucleotides, the CDR3 is TGTGCCAGTAGTATCGACAGGTTGGAGAACACTGAAGCTTTCTTT.

The J gene is TRBJ2-1, the V gene TRBV9; TRBD1 might be the D (6 bases). CDR1 SGDLS and CDR2 YYNGEE come from the germline V gene. Between the trimmed V and J ends, which lost 2 bases and 10 bases, there was a span of 19 bases. This CDR3 contains 15 residues. CDR3 sequence: CASSVTGPPVREQFF. CDR3 bases: TGTGCCAGCAGCGTGACAGGTCCCCCCGTTCGGGAGCAGTTCTTC. The full variable domain, completed using reference TRBV9 and TRBJ2-1, is DSGVTQTPKHLITATGQRVTLRCSPRSGDLSVYWYQQSLDQGLQFLIQYYNGEERAKGNILERFSAQQFPDLHSELNLSSLELGDSALYFCASSVTGPPVREQFFGPGTRLTVL.

V usage is TRBV6-5 and J usage is TRBJ1-1; TRBD1 might be the D (6 bases). The CDR3 loop spans 13 amino acids. Trimming took off 6 bases at V and 7 bases at J, with 15 bases between the two ends. Looked up from germline, CDR1 is MNHEY and CDR2 is SVGAGI. The CDR3 here is CASRPTGGGEAFF. The CDR3 DNA sequence: TGTGCCAGCAGACCGACAGGAGGAGGTGAAGCTTTCTTT.

V gene TRBV29-1 combines with J gene TRBJ1-1; D may be TRBD1 (6 bases). Per the germline V gene, CDR1 is SQVTM and CDR2 is ANQGSEA. This CDR3 comprises 12 residues. V dropped 6 bases and J dropped 4 bases, with 12 bases sitting between them. The DNA for the CDR3 is TGCAGCGTACTTACAGGGACCACTGAAGCTTTCTTT. It translates to CSVLTGTTEAFF. Based on the CDR3 plus reference TRBV29-1 and TRBJ1-1, the full variable domain is SAVISQKPSRDICQRGTSLTIQCQVDSQVTMMFWYRQQPGQSLTLIATANQGSEATYESGFVIDKFPISRPNLTFSTLTVSNMSPEDSSIYLCSVLTGTTEAFFGQGTRLTVV.

The chain links TRBV6-6 to TRBJ1-1; 7 bases match TRBD1. This CDR3 has 13 amino acids. J lost 4 bases, V lost 10 bases, and 9 bases had no gene match. CDR1 MNHNY and CDR2 SVGAGI come from the germline V gene (reference sequence). Here the CDR3 reads CATLRQGFTEAFF. In nucleotides, the CDR3 is TGTGCCACCCTACGACAGGGTTTCACTGAAGCTTTCTTT.

This sequence joins TRBV2 and TRBJ2-3, with 11 bases aligning to TRBD2. Germline assignment: CDR1 SNHLY and CDR2 FYNNEI. V lost 4 bases to trimming and J lost 4 bases; unmatched junction nucleotides: 7. CDR3 size: 16 residues. For the CDR3, the DNA is TGTGCCAGCAGTGTAACCGGGACTAGCGGTGCAGATACGCAGTATTTT. The encoded protein is CASSVTGTSGADTQYF.

The chain joins TRBV7-5 to TRBJ1-2. TRBV7-5 is labeled a pseudogene. The CDR3 extends over 15 amino acids. The CDR3 coding sequence is TGTGCCAGAAGCTTCAAAGATCGCGCTAACTATGGCTACACCTTC. It codes for CARSFKDRANYGYTF.

The chain recombines TRBV5-6 with TRBJ1-1, with TRBD1 matching over 7 bases. Trimming removed 3 bases from V and 2 bases from J; junction bases left unmatched: 4. The CDR3 is 14 amino acids. Germline assignment: CDR1 SGHDT and CDR2 YYEEEE. CDR3 sequence (DNA): TGTGCCAGCAGCTCGGACAGGCTAAACACTGAAGCTTTCTTT. Translation gives CASSSDRLNTEAFF.

The gene calls are TRBV6-5 and TRBJ2-1, with 9 bases matching TRBD2. J was trimmed by 9 bases and V by 0 bases; bases with no gene match: 6. The CDR3 loop spans 15 amino acids. CDR1 and CDR2 (germline): MNHEY, SVGAGI. CDR3 DNA sequence: TGTGCCAGCAGTTACTCCGCGGGGGGGCAGCCTGAGCAGTTCTTC. It specifies CASSYSAGGQPEQFF.

The chain recombines TRBV5-1 with TRBJ2-7; D possibly matches TRBD1 or TRBD2 (6 bases each). Germline loops: CDR1 SGHRS, CDR2 YFSETQ. V gave up 4 bases and J gave up 0 bases, with 14 bases separating them. There are 15 residues in the CDR3. The CDR3 bases are TGCGCCAGCAGCATGGGGGGCCTCAGCTCCTACGAGCAGTACTTC. This sequence encodes CASSMGGLSSYEQYF.

The gene calls are TRBV5-4 and TRBJ2-7; D not certain. The CDR3 is 13 amino acids. CDR1 SGHNT and CDR2 YYREEE come from the germline V gene (reference sequence). Trimming removed 2 bases at V and 2 bases at J, with 8 bases between. CDR3 region: CASSFGSAYEQYF. CDR3 bases: TGTGCCAGCAGCTTCGGCAGCGCCTACGAGCAGTACTTC.

V and J are TRBV9 and TRBJ1-1; D is uncertain. The V end lost 5 bases, the J end lost 1 base, and 6 bases lay between the germline ends. The CDR3 extends over 12 amino acids. The germline gives CDR1 SGDLS, CDR2 YYNGEE. The CDR3 reads CASSRGNTEAFF. The CDR3 DNA sequence: TGTGCCAGCAGTCGAGGGAACACTGAAGCTTTCTTT.

The J gene is TRBJ2-3, the V gene TRBV11-1, with D tentatively TRBD2 (6 bases). The length of the CDR3 is 16 residues. Germline CDR1 reads SGHAT; CDR2 reads FQDESV (reference sequence). V lost 5 bases and J lost 0, with 15 bases in between. The CDR3 protein is CASSPQLAKSTDTQYF. CDR3 nucleotide sequence: TGTGCCAGCAGCCCACAACTAGCTAAGAGCACAGATACGCAGTATTTT.

The chain combines TRBV5-6 with TRBJ2-5, with 7 nucleotides matching TRBD2. This CDR3 contains 14 residues. Germline CDR1 reads SGHDT; CDR2 reads YYEEEE. Losses at the gene ends were 3 bases for V and 5 bases for J; bases not matched to a gene: 7. CDR3 coding DNA: TGTGCCAGCAGCTCCGGGGGGATCTGGGAGACCCAGTACTTC. Protein product: CASSSGGIWETQYF.